This T cell receptor beta chain was profiled in a study of blood T cell repertoires in COVID-19. Study details: Acute and convalescent COVID-19 specimens originated in the United States, Italy and Spain.

Authors' methods: Scientists estimated how many nucleated cells there were by amplifying reference gene primers. The repertoire was sequenced with immunoSEQ multiplex PCR; TCRdb's copy has only in-frame clones and lacks some. For V, J and clone size, that table is used; D and trimming come from the DNA. The sample holds tens of thousands of clones, approximately 80% seen once. Recruitment covered about 26 US areas and drew participants whose ages spanned roughly 18 to 95 years. Donors were grouped by their self-reported clinical history. This clone was seen a few times. Sequencing used PBMCs or T cells enriched from blood (not recorded which). The sequence came from a woman aged 40 to 50 with acute COVID-19.

This CDR3 is CSVWSSGGATEAFF. The CDR3 DNA sequence: TGCAGCGTTTGGTCCTCAGGGGGCGCGACTGAAGCTTTCTTT. The chain uses TRBV29-1 and TRBJ1-1; 8 bases fit TRBD1. Germline CDR1 reads SQVTM; CDR2 reads ANQGSEA. The junction had 10 bases not matched to a gene; V was cut back by 5 bases and J by 5 bases. The CDR3 extends over 14 amino acids.